The clone carrying this TCR beta chain was found many times. What it recognizes is unknown. Germline CDR1 DFQATT, CDR2 SNEGSKA (reference sequence). V was pared by 7 bases and J by 1 base, with 16 bases between. There are 14 residues in the CDR3. Researchers took RNA transcripts and amplified the TCR beta CDR3 regions from them. The TCR CDR3 first-round RT-PCR relied on the HTBI primer set. TCRdb used MiXCR to reprocess the multiplex PCR reads, holding one entry per CDR3 protein. The sample lists 200,000 to 250,000 distinct CDR3 sequences; roughly 17% were seen once. This sample was included in a study of T cells in Graves' hyperthyroidism and ophthalmopathy. Graves' hyperthyroidism qualified as stable when ophthalmopathy did not progress within 18 months. PBMCs were sourced from around 10 ml fresh peripheral blood. Findings of the study overall: A model of 13 V-J features distinguished ophthalmopathy from stable hyperthyroidism.

The receptor comes from a woman in her fifties or sixties with Graves' hyperthyroidism. The chain couples TRBV20-1 to TRBJ2-5; D is perhaps TRBD2 (6 bases). Sequencing used blood. The CDR3 reads CSGEEGRAQETQYF. CDR3 coding DNA: TGCAGTGGCGAGGAGGGGCGGGCCCAAGAGACCCAGTACTTC.